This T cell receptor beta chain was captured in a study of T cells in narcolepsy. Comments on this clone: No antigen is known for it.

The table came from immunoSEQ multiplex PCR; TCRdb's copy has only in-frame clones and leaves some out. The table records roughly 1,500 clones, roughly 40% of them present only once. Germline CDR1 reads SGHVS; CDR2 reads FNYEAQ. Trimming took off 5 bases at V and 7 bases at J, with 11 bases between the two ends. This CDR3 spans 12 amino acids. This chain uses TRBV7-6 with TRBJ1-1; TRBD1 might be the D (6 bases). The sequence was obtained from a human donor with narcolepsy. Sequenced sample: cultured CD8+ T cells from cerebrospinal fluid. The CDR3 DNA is TGTGCCAGCAGCCCCGGGACAATTGAAGCTTTCTTT. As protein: CASSPGTIEAFF. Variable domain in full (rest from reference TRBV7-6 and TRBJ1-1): GAGVSQSPRYKVTKRGQDVALRCDPISGHVSLYWYRQALGQGPEFLTYFNYEAQQDKSGLPNDRFSAERPEGSISTLTIQRTEQRDSAMYRCASSPGTIEAFFGQGTRLTVV.